This T cell receptor beta chain was sequenced for a study of cytomegalovirus exposure and HLA in healthy donors. The germline V gene encodes CDR1 SNHLY and CDR2 FYNNEI. There are 13 residues in the CDR3. V lost 7 bases to trimming and J lost 4 bases, with 12 bases between them. Study observations and caveats: A list of more than 150 TCR beta chains associated with cytomegalovirus was given. Accounts indicate the classifier identified cytomegalovirus status with strong specificity and sensitivity.

The PCR was carried out with 60 Vbeta primers and 13 Jbeta primers. In the original processing: There were about 80 million unique TCR beta chains by a later count, and 10 million to 12 million of them were shared. Libraries were prepared by immunoSEQ multiplex PCR; TCRdb keeps only in-frame clonotypes and omits some of them. The D gene and trimming were derived from the DNA, and the V and J assignments and clone size from that table. The repertoire consists of about 160,000 clones, with around 79% occurring once and the leading ten covering 3.5%. Note on this clone: Antigen specificity is unknown.

There were likely unrecorded immune exposures, though donors were nominally healthy when sampled. Sequencing was carried out using PBMCs. The TCR comes from a human donor in good health. The J gene is TRBJ2-3, the V gene TRBV2; a weak D match, TRBD1 (5 bases). The CDR3: CASKGYGADTQYF. The CDR3 coding sequence is TGTGCCAGCAAGGGGTATGGCGCAGATACGCAGTATTTT. The variable domain in full, completed from reference TRBV2 and TRBJ2-3, reads EPEVTQTPSHQVTQMGQEVILRCVPISNHLYFYWYRQILGQKVEFLVSFYNNEISEKSEIFDDQFSVERPDGSNFTLKIRSTKLEDSAMYFCASKGYGADTQYFGPGTRLTVL.